These 26 T cell receptor beta chains originate from one sample sequenced in a study of blood T cell repertoires in COVID-19 (TCRdb year 2020). The library was produced with the immunoSEQ multiplex PCR assay. Entries here come from immuneACCESS through TCRdb and include only in-frame sequences with V and J called. Some clones fail to appear in such tables; in the studies checked, an unresolved V gene covers under half of the shortfall, and the cause of the remainder is unknown. A total of approximately 51,000 clones appear in this sample, roughly 84% of them only once. The ten largest clones take up 5% to 7% of the sample. Sequencing was done on a sample of peripheral blood. The origin of the receptors is a man aged 45 to 65 with active COVID-19.

The V and J genes are TRBV2 and TRBJ1-3, with D perhaps matching TRBD1 (6 bases). The CDR3 extends over 16 amino acids. Germline lookup yields CDR1 SNHLY and CDR2 FYNNEI. Trimming shortened V by 5 bases and J by 0 bases, and 14 bases separated the two germline ends. CDR3 amino acids: CASSLGQKDSGNTIYF. The CDR3 nucleotides read TGTGCCAGCAGTCTCGGACAGAAAGACTCTGGAAACACCATATATTTT.

The genes are TRBV6-5 and TRBJ1-3; 7 nucleotides align to TRBD1. Trimming at V came to 8 bases and at J to 0 bases, leaving 1 base not matched to a gene. The CDR3 is 13 amino acids. The germline CDR1 and CDR2 sequences are MNHEY and SVGAGI. CDR3 region: CASGTDSGNTIYF. DNA for the CDR3: TGTGCCAGCGGGACAGACTCTGGAAACACCATATATTTT.

This clone is large by share. The chain has TRBV12-3 or TRBV12-4 and TRBJ1-6; TRBD1 aligns across 9 bases. This CDR3 is built from 13 residues. V lost 6 bases and J lost 10; bases outside the gene matches: 4. DNA of the CDR3: TGTGCCAGCAGGCGGACAGGGGAGTCACCCCTCCACTTT. Translating gives CASRRTGESPLHF.

This sequence joins TRBV11-2 and TRBJ2-1; 12 bases line up with TRBD2. Germline CDR1 and CDR2: SGHAT and FQNNGV. The CDR3 contains 16 residues. J lost 9 bases, V lost 7 bases, and 13 bases had no gene match. The CDR3 sequence: CASTLIGLAGKGEQFF. CDR3 bases: TGTGCCAGCACGCTGATCGGACTAGCGGGGAAGGGTGAGCAGTTCTTC.

On this clone itself: Compared with germline, one end of the junction differs, possibly owing to a read error. The chain recombines TRBV6-1 with TRBJ2-5; TRBD2 matches at 7 bases. CDR3 length equals 14 residues. Looked up from germline, CDR1 is MNHNS and CDR2 is SASEGT. DNA of the CDR3: TGTGCCAGCAGTGACCCTGGGAGGGGAAAGACCCGGTACTTC. This gives the protein CASSDPGRGKTRYF.

J is TRBJ1-3 and V is TRBV3-1 (or the pseudogene TRBV3-2); D is possibly TRBD1 (6 bases). CDR1 is LGHDT, CDR2 YNNKEL, per germline (reference sequence). The V and J ends lost 1 base and 1 base respectively, with 11 bases between them. This CDR3 is built from 16 residues. CDR3 nucleotides: TGTGCCAGCAGCCAAGGATGGCAGGGGTCTGGAAACACCATATATTTT. As protein: CASSQGWQGSGNTIYF.

V usage is TRBV7-2 and J usage is TRBJ1-4, with D unclear. Germline-derived CDR1 and CDR2 are SGHTA and FQGNSA. Trimming removed 3 bases from V and 10 bases from J, with 21 bases in between. The CDR3 length is 16 residues. The CDR3 here is CASSLTIEGRGGKLFF. CDR3 in DNA: TGTGCCAGCAGCTTGACAATTGAGGGTCGGGGAGGAAAACTGTTTTTT.

This chain joins TRBV23-1 and TRBJ1-5, with D perhaps TRBD1 (6 bases). TRBV23-1 is given ORF status, its function remaining uncertain. The CDR3 loop spans 11 amino acids. V shed 2 bases and J shed 13 bases, with 9 bases lying between them. CDR3 DNA sequence: TGCGCCAGCAGTCAACGGACAGCTCAGCATTTT. Translated, it gives CASSQRTAQHF.

V usage is TRBV2 and J usage is TRBJ1-2; D not resolved. From germline, CDR1 is SNHLY and CDR2 FYNNEI. The CDR3 is 13 residues long. With 4 bases removed from V and 6 bases from J, the gap between germline ends came to 12 bases. DNA for the CDR3: TGTGCCAGCAGTGGTTCCGGGAATGATGGCTACACCTTC. The encoded protein is CASSGSGNDGYTF.

The chain recombines TRBV2 with TRBJ2-5; D is possibly TRBD2 (5 bases). Trimming left V 1 base short and J 9 bases short, with 6 bases between. This CDR3 contains 11 residues. The germline gives CDR1 SNHLY, CDR2 FYNNEI. The CDR3 loop reads CASSEVLAQYF. The CDR3 coding sequence is TGTGCCAGCAGTGAAGTACTAGCCCAGTACTTC.

V usage is TRBV6-1 and J usage is TRBJ1-4, with D possibly TRBD1 on 5 matching bases. This CDR3 has 16 residues. V shed 2 bases and J shed 0 bases, with 10 bases lying between them. The germline gives CDR1 MNHNS, CDR2 SASEGT. The CDR3 bases are TGTGCCAGCAGTGAACGGCAGGGCTCAACTAATGAAAAACTGTTTTTT. Amino acid sequence: CASSERQGSTNEKLFF.

This clone has only a few counts. V and J are TRBV28 and TRBJ2-5; perhaps TRBD2 as D (5 bases). Germline loops: CDR1 MDHEN, CDR2 SYDVKM. The CDR3 totals 14 residues. The germline V and J ends were trimmed by 6 bases and 3 bases, with 14 bases remaining between them. The CDR3 DNA reads TGTGCCAGCAGCCCAGACGGGGTTAAAGAGACCCAGTACTTC. It encodes CASSPDGVKETQYF.

The V call is TRBV27, the J call TRBJ2-7; D ambiguous. The germline CDR1 and CDR2 sequences are MNHEY and SMNVEV (reference sequence). The CDR3 has 13 residues. V lost 5 bases and J lost 5, with 13 bases in between. The DNA for the CDR3 is TGTGCCAGCAGTGTCTCCAGGATCCACGAGCAGTACTTC. It specifies CASSVSRIHEQYF.

This chain connects TRBV24-1 to TRBJ2-7, with D possibly TRBD2 on 6 matching bases. V was trimmed by 5 bases and J by 4 bases, leaving 11 bases between them. This CDR3 is built from 13 residues. Looked up from germline, CDR1 is KGHDR and CDR2 is SFDVKD. CDR3 nucleotide sequence: TGTGCCACCAGTGCTGGGGGAGGATACGAGCAGTACTTC. Protein product: CATSAGGGYEQYF.

The rearrangement uses TRBV5-1 and TRBJ2-5; TRBD1 aligns across 8 bases. V shed 4 bases and J 5 bases; nucleotides not matched to a gene: 7. Germline V lookup: CDR1 SGHRS, CDR2 YFSETQ. The CDR3 runs to 14 residues. The CDR3 DNA is TGCGCCAGCAGCGCAGACAGGGGTTTGGAGACCCAGTACTTC. This sequence encodes CASSADRGLETQYF.

This chain links TRBV2 with TRBJ2-5; D is perhaps TRBD2 (5 bases). Deletions cut 0 bases from V and 5 bases from J, with 10 bases between. The CDR3 is 14 amino acids. Germline CDR1 reads SNHLY; CDR2 reads FYNNEI. CDR3 sequence (DNA): TGTGCCAGCAGTGAAGCGGGAGTGGGGGAGACCCAGTACTTC. Amino acids: CASSEAGVGETQYF. The variable domain in full, completed from reference TRBV2 and TRBJ2-5, reads EPEVTQTPSHQVTQMGQEVILRCVPISNHLYFYWYRQILGQKVEFLVSFYNNEISEKSEIFDDQFSVERPDGSNFTLKIRSTKLEDSAMYFCASSEAGVGETQYFGPGTRLLVL.

This chain connects TRBV5-1 to TRBJ2-7; 8 positions match TRBD1. In germline, CDR1 is SGHRS, CDR2 YFSETQ. This CDR3 is 15 amino acids long. J gave up 2 bases and V 0 bases, and 4 bases lay outside the gene matches. The CDR3 spells CASSLESGGPYEQYF. CDR3 DNA sequence: TGCGCCAGCAGCTTGGAGTCAGGGGGCCCCTACGAGCAGTACTTC.

This clone was seen once. The rearrangement links TRBV5-1 to TRBJ1-2; 10 nucleotides match TRBD1. The V gene's germline CDR1 is SGHRS and CDR2 YFSETQ. The length of the CDR3 is 15 residues. With V trimmed by 2 bases and J by 6 bases, 7 bases remained unmatched. CDR3 DNA: TGCGCCAGCAGCTTAAGGACAGGGGGAGGGAATGGCTACACCTTC. Residues: CASSLRTGGGNGYTF. The full variable domain, completed using reference TRBV5-1 and TRBJ1-2, is KAGVTQTPRYLIKTRGQQVTLSCSPISGHRSVSWYQQTPGQGLQFLFEYFSETQRNKGNFPGRFSGRQFSNSRSEMNVSTLELGDSALYLCASSLRTGGGNGYTFGSGTRLTVV.

The V gene is TRBV7-8, the J gene TRBJ1-5, with 7 positions matching TRBD1. The CDR3 spans 16 residues. Germline V gene lookup returns CDR1 SGHVS and CDR2 FQNEAQ. V shed 4 bases, J shed 6 bases, and the junction held 12 bases outside the gene matches. CDR3 sequence (DNA): TGTGCCAGCAGCTCTCAGGACAGGCCCCAGTTTCAGCCCCAGCATTTT. It codes for CASSSQDRPQFQPQHF.

The chain has TRBV5-1 and TRBJ2-3; D ambiguous. The CDR3 spans 16 residues. Trimming took off 0 bases at V and 0 bases at J, with 11 bases between the two ends. From germline, CDR1 is SGHRS and CDR2 YFSETQ. CDR3 bases: TGCGCCAGCAGCTTGGTCTTTTCTTCTAGCACAGATACGCAGTATTTT. This gives the protein CASSLVFSSSTDTQYF.

This chain joins TRBV7-2 and TRBJ2-7; D is undetermined. CDR3 length equals 11 residues. Germline CDR1 and CDR2: SGHTA and FQGNSA. V was trimmed by 4 bases and J by 3 bases, leaving 4 bases between them. CDR3 sequence reads: CASSSNYEQYF. CDR3 DNA sequence: TGTGCCAGCAGCTCAAACTACGAGCAGTACTTC.

The rearrangement joins TRBV6-5 to TRBJ1-4, with TRBD1 matching 9 bases. V trimming: 8 bases; J trimming: 2 bases; junction bases outside the gene matches: 6. Germline CDR1 and CDR2: MNHEY and SVGAGI. The CDR3 contains 15 residues. CDR3 region: CASSYRGLTNEKLFF. Written as DNA, the CDR3 is TGTGCCAGCTCGTACAGGGGGCTTACTAATGAAAAACTGTTTTTT.

V usage is TRBV15 and J usage is TRBJ1-2, with D unclear. Germline CDR1 LNHNV, CDR2 YYDKDF (reference sequence). This CDR3 spans 16 amino acids. Trimming shortened V by 0 bases and J by 6 bases, and 17 bases separated the two germline ends. The CDR3 DNA reads TGTGCCACCAGCAGAGATATTACCCAGCGGGGAGATGGCTACACCTTC. Residues: CATSRDITQRGDGYTF.

The rearrangement links TRBV3-1 (or the pseudogene TRBV3-2) to TRBJ2-1; TRBD2 might be the D (6 bases). V was shortened by 0 bases and J by 0 bases, with 9 bases between the two germline ends. Germline-derived CDR1 and CDR2 are LGHDT and YNNKEL (reference sequence). This CDR3 region has 16 residues. For the CDR3, the DNA is TGTGCCAGCAGCCAAGATTTCGGGAGCTCCTACAATGAGCAGTTCTTC. Translated: CASSQDFGSSYNEQFF.

This clone was detected a few times. V gene TRBV19 combines with J gene TRBJ2-7; D perhaps matches TRBD2 (5 bases). The CDR3 has 12 residues. V shed 4 bases and J shed 8 bases, with 12 bases lying between them. Germline values: CDR1 LNHDA, CDR2 SQIVND (reference sequence). DNA for the CDR3: TGTGCCAGTAGTAGGAGGCCAGGACAGCAGTACTTC. Translating gives CASSRRPGQQYF.

The V call is TRBV5-1, the J call TRBJ1-1; D not certain. V was trimmed by 6 bases and J by 1 base, leaving 10 bases between them. The CDR3 runs 13 residues. The germline CDR1 and CDR2 sequences are SGHRS and YFSETQ. In DNA form, the CDR3 reads TGCGCCAGCACCTTTAATAAGAACACTGAAGCTTTCTTT. Translating gives CASTFNKNTEAFF.